Listed here is a single T cell receptor beta chain. It was patients with CD8+CD57+ cell expansion by flow cytometry who were chosen for sequencing. These data originate in a study of CD8+CD57+ T cells in acquired aplastic anemia. V shed 3 bases, J shed 2 bases, and the junction held 16 bases outside the gene matches. CDR1 DFQATT and CDR2 SNEGSKA come from the germline V gene (reference sequence). CDR3 length equals 18 residues. The study profiled TCR beta VDJ and CDR3 using genomic DNA as template. Using its own MiXCR run on the reads, TCRdb lists one record per CDR3 protein. The table has about 160,000 distinct CDR3 sequences, 45% to 55% seen once; the top ten hold roughly 2.8%.

The receptor comes from a human donor with aplastic anemia. V and J are TRBV20-1 and TRBJ2-7; 10 positions match TRBD1. The source material was sorted CD4+, CD8+, or CD8+CD57+ T cells (not recorded which) from PBMCs. CDR3 coding DNA: TGCAGTGCTAGTCCCCCCGGGACAGGGGAGCCCTCTCCCTACGAGCAGTACTTC. This codes for CSASPPGTGEPSPYEQYF.